The 2 T cell receptor beta chains below come from one sample, sequenced in a study of blood T cells in healthy people across ages. A sample-barcoded 5' primer and a J-beta primer mix were used in a second PCR of roughly 6 to 11 cycles. MiXCR was run by TCRdb on the 5' RACE reads, yielding one entry per CDR3 protein. The profile shows about 1.8 million distinct CDR3 sequences, 40% to 55% of them singletons. The sequencing sample was made of blood. These receptors all come from a woman in her thirties or forties in good health.

The chain combines TRBV14 with TRBJ2-5; TRBD1 matches 7 bases. CDR1 and CDR2 from the germline V gene are SGHDN and FVKESK. J gave up 0 bases and V 3 bases, and 4 bases lay outside the gene matches. The CDR3 loop spans 15 amino acids. The CDR3 DNA reads as TGTGCCAGCAGCCAGGGACAGCTGTACCAAGAGACCCAGTACTTC. It is translated as CASSQGQLYQETQYF.

This clonotype was recorded at least ten times. This chain links TRBV27 with TRBJ1-2, with no clear D. This CDR3 contains 16 residues. Germline CDR1 is MNHEY and CDR2 is SMNVEV (reference sequence). With 3 bases removed from V and 3 bases from J, the gap between germline ends came to 17 bases. The CDR3 is CASSFGSLDGYYGYTF. DNA for the CDR3: TGTGCCAGCAGTTTCGGATCCCTAGACGGATACTATGGCTACACCTTC.